These 32 T cell receptor beta chains came from one sample sequenced in a study of blood T cell repertoires in COVID-19. Sequencing was performed with immunoSEQ multiplex PCR; in TCRdb, only in-frame clones are kept and a portion is missing. The sample has roughly 68,000 clones, 88% seen once; the top ten hold roughly 6.7%. The sample consisted of peripheral blood. All receptors derive from an older woman with acute or convalescent COVID-19.

This rearrangement joins TRBV5-1 to TRBJ1-1; 7 nucleotides agree with TRBD1. Per the germline V gene, CDR1 is SGHRS and CDR2 is YFSETQ. The CDR3 totals 14 residues. V lost 1 base and J lost 4; bases outside the gene matches: 4. CDR3 region: CASSLTTGVTEAFF. CDR3 sequence (DNA): TGCGCCAGCAGCTTGACCACAGGGGTCACTGAAGCTTTCTTT.

The V call is TRBV25-1, the J call TRBJ1-1, with D perhaps TRBD1 (5 bases). CDR1 is MGHDK and CDR2 is SYGVNS in the germline V gene. V dropped 3 bases and J dropped 8 bases, with 7 bases sitting between them. The CDR3 is 11 amino acids. CDR3: CASSDRAEAFF. The CDR3 region has the DNA TGTGCCAGCAGTGACAGGGCCGAAGCTTTCTTT.

This chain connects TRBV25-1 to TRBJ2-3; 9 bases agree with TRBD1. This CDR3 is built from 16 residues. V lost 8 bases and J lost 4; bases outside the gene matches: 13. Germline V gives CDR1 MGHDK, CDR2 SYGVNS. The CDR3 DNA reads as TGTGCCAGCCGAAATAGAGGGGGACAGGGACCAGATACGCAGTATTTT. Encoded protein: CASRNRGGQGPDTQYF.

The chain recombines TRBV7-9 with TRBJ2-1; 12 bases line up with TRBD2. Trimming cost V 2 bases and J 7 bases; bases outside gene matches: 3. CDR3 length: 15 amino acids. The germline gives CDR1 SEHNR, CDR2 FQNEAQ (reference sequence). The DNA for the CDR3 is TGTGCCAGCAGCTTACTAGCGGGGGGGTGGAATGAGCAGTTCTTC. Translated: CASSLLAGGWNEQFF.

V is TRBV5-1 and J is TRBJ1-1; no definite D call. Germline CDR1 SGHRS, CDR2 YFSETQ. This CDR3 comprises 15 residues. Between the trimmed V and J ends, which lost 0 bases and 14 bases, there was a span of 23 bases. The DNA for the CDR3 is TGCGCCAGCAGCTTGGAAACTCTTTCCGGGAGGTTGGAATTCTTT. Translation: CASSLETLSGRLEFF.

This clone came up a few times. The V call is TRBV6-6, the J call TRBJ1-1, with D maybe TRBD1 (6 bases). There are 13 residues in the CDR3. The V end was cut by 5 bases, the J end by 2 bases, with 9 bases between. Looked up from germline, CDR1 is MNHNY and CDR2 is SVGAGI (reference sequence). Here the CDR3 DNA reads TGTGCCAGCAGTCTGGGGGCAAACACTGAAGCTTTCTTT. Translated, it gives CASSLGANTEAFF.

The rearrangement uses TRBV5-1 and TRBJ2-2, with TRBD1 matching over 7 bases. In germline, CDR1 is SGHRS, CDR2 YFSETQ. The CDR3 covers 16 residues. J gave up 3 bases and V 2 bases, and 7 bases lay outside the gene matches. CDR3 residues: CASSLQGRKDTGELFF. CDR3 in DNA: TGCGCCAGCAGCTTACAGGGGCGAAAGGACACCGGGGAGCTGTTTTTT.

As for this clone: One junction end does not reproduce the germline sequence, and a read error may be involved. The genes are TRBV6-1 and TRBJ2-3, with a weak D call TRBD1 (6 bases). Germline CDR1 MNHNS, CDR2 SASEGT. The CDR3 has 13 amino acids. As DNA, the CDR3 is TGTGCCAGCACTGAAACAGGGTTCAATACGCAGTATTTT. This encodes CASTETGFNTQYF.

The chain recombines TRBV5-1 with TRBJ2-3, with a possible D match to TRBD1 (6 bases). The CDR3 extends over 14 amino acids. Per germline, CDR1 SGHRS and CDR2 YFSETQ. Trimming took off 4 bases at V and 2 bases at J, with 11 bases between the two ends. This chain's CDR3 is CASSQTGFTDTQYF. CDR3 nucleotide sequence: TGCGCCAGCAGCCAGACAGGTTTCACAGATACGCAGTATTTT.

This clone was counted only a few times. V usage is TRBV7-2 and J usage is TRBJ1-1, with D maybe TRBD1 (6 bases). Germline V CDR1 and CDR2: SGHTA, FQGNSA. Between the trimmed V and J ends, which lost 4 bases and 3 bases, there was a span of 9 bases. The CDR3 runs to 13 residues. The CDR3 reads CASSSRGHTEAFF. As DNA, the CDR3 is TGTGCCAGCAGCTCCAGGGGTCACACTGAAGCTTTCTTT.

This clone was recorded once. The chain couples TRBV5-1 to TRBJ1-1; possibly TRBD1 for D (6 bases). The CDR3 is 15 residues long. Germline loops: CDR1 SGHRS, CDR2 YFSETQ. Trimming took off 0 bases at V and 10 bases at J, with 19 bases between the two ends. CDR3 coding DNA: TGCGCCAGCAGCTTGGGGTCGGGGGGCGAGGTCGGAGCTTTCTTT. Translated, it gives CASSLGSGGEVGAFF. Based on the CDR3 plus reference TRBV5-1 and TRBJ1-1, the full variable domain is KAGVTQTPRYLIKTRGQQVTLSCSPISGHRSVSWYQQTPGQGLQFLFEYFSETQRNKGNFPGRFSGRQFSNSRSEMNVSTLELGDSALYLCASSLGSGGEVGAFFGQGTRLTVV.

The chain employs TRBV30 and TRBJ1-3, with D perhaps matching TRBD1 (5 bases). From germline, CDR1 is GTSNPN and CDR2 SVGIG (reference sequence). This CDR3 comprises 12 residues. V was pared by 7 bases and J by 3 bases, with 10 bases between. CDR3 DNA sequence: TGTGCCTCGGCGGGGGGTGGAAACACCATATATTTT. Amino acids: CASAGGGNTIYF.

The chain links TRBV7-9 to TRBJ1-2; 10 bases fit TRBD1. The CDR3 length is 16 residues. The germline CDR1 and CDR2 sequences are SEHNR and FQNEAQ (reference sequence). The V and J ends lost 5 bases and 6 bases, in that order; junction bases with no gene match: 12. The CDR3 is CASSPGTGEVINGYTF. CDR3 nucleotides: TGTGCCAGCAGCCCCGGGACAGGGGAGGTGATCAATGGCTACACCTTC.

The rearrangement uses TRBV9 and TRBJ1-1; D remains ambiguous. This CDR3 spans 11 amino acids. Germline V gene lookup returns CDR1 SGDLS and CDR2 YYNGEE. V lost 4 bases and J lost 9, with 10 bases in between. CDR3 residues: CASSPLSKAFF. CDR3 in DNA: TGTGCCAGCAGCCCCCTTTCTAAAGCTTTCTTT.

The V gene is TRBV5-6, the J gene TRBJ1-1; D is perhaps TRBD1 (6 bases). Germline V gene lookup returns CDR1 SGHDT and CDR2 YYEEEE. The length of the CDR3 is 15 residues. Between the trimmed V and J ends, which lost 4 bases and 4 bases, there was a span of 17 bases. CDR3 loop: CASSPWGPGPTEAFF. The CDR3 DNA reads TGTGCCAGCAGCCCTTGGGGGCCGGGACCCACTGAAGCTTTCTTT.

A few counts support this clone. V is TRBV6-4 and J is TRBJ1-1; D remains unclear. Per the germline V gene, CDR1 is MRHNA and CDR2 is SNTAGT. V lost 3 bases, J lost 2 bases, and 7 bases lay in between. This CDR3 contains 13 residues. The CDR3 DNA sequence: TGTGCCAGCAGTGAGGGCCGTAACACTGAAGCTTTCTTT. The encoded protein is CASSEGRNTEAFF.

The J gene is TRBJ2-7, the V gene TRBV29-1; maybe TRBD2 (5 bases). Trimming took off 3 bases at V and 3 bases at J, with 9 bases between the two ends. Germline loops: CDR1 SQVTM, CDR2 ANQGSEA. The CDR3 is 12 amino acids. CDR3 in DNA: TGCAGCGTTGATTCGGGGAACTACGAGCAGTACTTC. As protein: CSVDSGNYEQYF.

This clone was detected once. This chain uses TRBV6-1 with TRBJ2-2; a possible D gene is TRBD1 (5 bases). CDR1 is MNHNS, CDR2 SASEGT, per germline. The CDR3 runs to 15 residues. V was pared by 3 bases and J by 4 bases, with 12 bases between. This CDR3 is CASSDGRVGTGELFF. CDR3 coding DNA: TGTGCCAGCAGTGACGGCAGGGTGGGCACCGGGGAGCTGTTTTTT.

This clone was seen only once. This chain connects TRBV11-3 to TRBJ2-5, with D perhaps TRBD1 (6 bases). The length of the CDR3 is 15 residues. With 5 bases removed from V and 5 bases from J, the gap between germline ends came to 18 bases. Looked up from germline, CDR1 is SGHNT and CDR2 is YENEEA. CDR3 DNA sequence: TGTGCCAGCAGCCCGGGCGGGCAGGGGATGGAGACCCAGTACTTC. Translating it yields CASSPGGQGMETQYF. Looking up the rest from reference TRBV11-3 and TRBJ2-5 gives the full variable domain: EAGVVQSPRYKIIEKKQPVAFWCNPISGHNTLYWYLQNLGQGPELLIRYENEEAVDDSQLPKDRFSAERLKGVDSTLKIQPAELGDSAVYLCASSPGGQGMETQYFGPGTRLLVL.

The chain combines TRBV14 with TRBJ2-7; 9 bases map to TRBD1. Germline trimming cut 4 bases from V and 6 bases from J; bases unmatched to any gene: 7. The CDR3 covers 14 residues. Germline V gene lookup returns CDR1 SGHDN and CDR2 FVKESK. The CDR3 region is CASSPGTGFVEQYF. The CDR3 nucleotides are TGTGCCAGCAGCCCCGGGACAGGGTTTGTCGAGCAGTACTTC. Using reference TRBV14 and TRBJ2-7 for the parts outside the CDR3, the full variable domain is EAGVTQFPSHSVIEKGQTVTLRCDPISGHDNLYWYRRVMGKEIKFLLHFVKESKQDESGMPNNRFLAERTGGTYSTLKVQPAELEDSGVYFCASSPGTGFVEQYFGPGTRLTVT.

This chain uses TRBV3-1 (or the pseudogene TRBV3-2) with TRBJ1-5; D ambiguous. CDR1 and CDR2 from the germline V gene are LGHDT and YNNKEL (reference sequence). V dropped 0 bases and J dropped 4 bases, with 10 bases sitting between them. The CDR3 contains 15 residues. This CDR3 is CASSQDGRYNQPQHF. CDR3 bases: TGTGCCAGCAGCCAAGATGGGAGATATAATCAGCCCCAGCATTTT.

This chain links TRBV28 with TRBJ1-5; 8 bases line up with TRBD1. CDR1 is MDHEN and CDR2 is SYDVKM in the germline V gene. This CDR3 contains 14 residues. Trimming took 2 bases from V and 9 from J; bases not matched to a gene: 6. This chain's CDR3 is CASSLGQGAWPQHF. The CDR3, as DNA: TGTGCCAGCAGTTTAGGTCAGGGGGCTTGGCCCCAGCATTTT.

This chain connects TRBV6-2 or TRBV6-3 to TRBJ2-6, with TRBD1 identical over 8 bases. The CDR3 runs to 16 residues. Germline V CDR1 and CDR2: MNHEY, SVGEGT. Trimming removed 4 bases from V and 4 bases from J; junction bases left unmatched: 6. The CDR3 nucleotides read TGTGCCAGCAGTTTTCAGGGGGCATCAGGGGCCAACGTCCTGACTTTC. It translates to CASSFQGASGANVLTF.

This rearrangement joins TRBV24-1 to TRBJ2-5, with D unclear. Per the germline V gene, CDR1 is KGHDR and CDR2 is SFDVKD. The CDR3 sequence is 14 residues long. Between the trimmed V and J ends, which lost 1 base and 5 bases, there was a span of 10 bases. CDR3 sequence: CATSDFDSGETQYF. Here the CDR3 DNA reads TGTGCCACCAGTGATTTCGACTCTGGGGAGACCCAGTACTTC.

In its sample, this clone was seen once. J is TRBJ2-7 and V is TRBV18, with no clear D. The CDR3 sequence is 15 residues long. Germline V gene lookup returns CDR1 KGHSH and CDR2 LQKENI. Deletions cut 0 bases from V and 0 bases from J, with 9 bases between. The CDR3 spells CASSPPRPSSYEQYF. The CDR3 DNA follows: TGTGCCAGCTCACCACCGAGGCCAAGCTCCTACGAGCAGTACTTC.

In this sample, this clone turned up once. The chain links TRBV11-2 to TRBJ2-7, with 9 bases that match TRBD2. Germline CDR1 and CDR2: SGHAT and FQNNGV. CDR3 length equals 18 residues. V lost 2 bases to trimming and J lost 1 base; unmatched junction nucleotides: 12. CDR3: CASSLKGLARVESYEQYF. The CDR3 DNA reads TGTGCCAGCAGCTTAAAGGGACTAGCAAGAGTTGAGTCCTACGAGCAGTACTTC.

This clone was recorded only once. V gene TRBV19 combines with J gene TRBJ2-1; a possible D gene is TRBD1 (6 bases). V was trimmed by 9 bases and J by 5 bases, leaving 20 bases between them. Germline CDR1 is LNHDA and CDR2 is SQIVND (reference sequence). The CDR3 is 15 amino acids. The CDR3 DNA is TGTGCCAGAGGGGGTGACAGGCGGTACGACAATGAGCAGTTCTTC. Protein: CARGGDRRYDNEQFF.

V and J are TRBV7-2 and TRBJ2-1, with 7 bases lining up with TRBD1. CDR1 is SGHTA and CDR2 is FQGNSA in the germline V gene. The CDR3 is 15 residues long. V shed 5 bases and J 0 bases; nucleotides not matched to a gene: 4. The CDR3 nucleotides read TGTGCCAGCAGCCCCCGGACAGGCTCCTACAATGAGCAGTTCTTC. This encodes CASSPRTGSYNEQFF. The whole variable domain, remainder taken from reference TRBV7-2 and TRBJ2-1, is GAGVSQSPSNKVTEKGKDVELRCDPISGHTALYWYRQSLGQGLEFLIYFQGNSAPDKSGLPSDRFSAERTGGSVSTLTIQRTQQEDSAVYLCASSPRTGSYNEQFFGPGTRLTVL.

This chain joins TRBV3-1 (or the pseudogene TRBV3-2) and TRBJ2-7; 7 nucleotides line up with TRBD2. V gave up 4 bases and J gave up 1 base; unmatched junction bases: 4. Germline lookup yields CDR1 LGHDT and CDR2 YNNKEL (reference sequence). CDR3 length equals 14 residues. The CDR3 protein is CASSPMGLSYEQYF. CDR3 nucleotides: TGTGCCAGCAGCCCTATGGGACTATCCTACGAGCAGTACTTC.

This rearrangement joins TRBV3-1 (or the pseudogene TRBV3-2) to TRBJ1-1, with TRBD1 as a possible D gene (5 bases). The CDR3 consists of 13 residues. The germline V and J ends were trimmed by 0 bases and 4 bases, with 6 bases remaining between them. Germline V gene sequence: CDR1 LGHDT, CDR2 YNNKEL (reference sequence). CDR3 loop: CASSQEGVTEAFF. In DNA form, the CDR3 reads TGTGCCAGCAGCCAAGAAGGGGTCACTGAAGCTTTCTTT.

This clone was observed at least ten times. The rearrangement links TRBV19 to TRBJ1-5; 7 bases are shared with TRBD1. V shed 4 bases, J shed 2 bases, and the junction held 8 bases outside the gene matches. The CDR3 has 16 residues. Germline assignment: CDR1 LNHDA and CDR2 SQIVND (reference sequence). CDR3 amino acids: CASSTGTVYGNQPQHF. CDR3 sequence (DNA): TGTGCCAGTAGTACCGGGACAGTTTACGGCAATCAGCCCCAGCATTTT.

This clone was detected only a few times. CDR3 DNA sequence: TGTGCCAGCAGTGGACAGGTTCGCACTGAAGCTTTCTTT. Amino acids: CASSGQVRTEAFF. This rearrangement joins TRBV2 to TRBJ1-1, with D perhaps TRBD1 (6 bases). Germline V gives CDR1 SNHLY, CDR2 FYNNEI. CDR3 length: 13 residues. V shed 4 bases and J shed 4 bases, with 10 bases lying between them.